This TCR beta chain was observed in a study of T cells in Graves' hyperthyroidism and ophthalmopathy (dated by TCRdb to about 2019). In the study overall: Peripheral blood was sampled at the time of initial diagnosis, prior to any treatment. To identify TCR V-J signatures that set the groups apart, the researchers used a discovery cohort of more than 95 patients, made up of 43 with Graves' ophthalmopathy and about 55 with stable Graves' hyperthyroidism. The paper reports TCR Vbeta CDR3 sequencing of approximately 140 peripheral blood samples: around 45 ophthalmopathy, under 85 hyperthyroidism and approximately 17 progressor patients. Once sampling was done, hyperthyroidism patients were given methimazole at a starting dose of 30 mg daily, whereas ophthalmopathy patients were given high-dose intravenous methylprednisolone. For training and testing, the approximately 92 patients in the discovery cohort were randomly divided in a 7:3 ratio. Prospective prediction of ophthalmopathy was tested in an independent validation cohort of 18 to 20 hyperthyroidism patients and 15 to 17 patients who later progressed to ophthalmopathy. Thyroid tissue and blood T-cell repertoires from six Graves' hyperthyroidism patients were also compared in the study. Summary of the overall study and its limitations: During validation, the model predicted progression to ophthalmopathy a median of around 6 months ahead of onset, with more than 60% sensitivity and 72.22% specificity. A 13 V-J signature model separated ophthalmopathy from stable hyperthyroidism, with about 88% sensitivity and about 81% specificity in cross-validation and 80%/75% in testing. Sample size was not statistically predetermined, and blinding of investigators to group allocation was not performed. Most expanded thyroid clonotypes (frequency above 0.001) were also detected in blood, a finding suggesting that blood repertoires may reflect thyroid immune responses.

This clonotype has ten or more counts. Its antigen specificity is not known. No qualities accompany the bases; no much larger clone lies one base away. Amplification of TCR beta CDR3 regions was carried out from RNA transcripts. The TCR CDR3 was subjected to a first round of RT-PCR using the HTBI primer set and the Qiagen OneStep RT-PCR kit. Libraries were constructed in a second round of multiplex PCR, after which size selection and purification were performed. Sequencing of the libraries was done on an Illumina HiSeq2000 using paired-end 100 bp reads. The study's own analysis went as follows. SOAPnuke was used to process the raw data, throwing out any read that contained adapters or uncalled bases, had a mean Phred below 15, or lacked an exact constant-primer or identifier match. COPE v1.2.5 was used to merge high-quality paired reads, and clonotypes were defined as unique nucleotide sequences. Clonotypes were aligned to IMGT TRBV, TRBD and TRBJ reference segments using MiTCR v1.1. Analysis was restricted to V-J combinations with a frequency above 0.0001, which covered 99% to 99.2% of repertoires. The TCS score was defined as the ratio of F50 (clonal expansion) to E x V (chaos), calculated using BLOSUM62-based TCRdist between CDR3 peptides within each V-J. Welch's t-statistics and random forest reduced 500 to 650 V-J features to 13, which were used in a naive Bayes classifier (R e1071). Through fastp at Q25 and MiXCR, TCRdb rebuilt clones from the public reads, retaining in-frame beta chains. Each record represents a unique CDR3 protein, reported with the most common genes and DNA among its rows. The authors' filters were not applied to this entry. The sample includes around 690,000 distinct CDR3 sequences, with 17% observed a single time. The top ten clones comprise less than 20% of the sample.

Stable Graves' hyperthyroidism was defined as no progression to ophthalmopathy during 18 months of follow-up. Hyperthyroidism patients were newly diagnosed, had a disease duration of under 2 months, and were aged 18 to 65 years. Patients with uncontrolled infections, other autoimmune diseases, pregnancy or lactation were excluded. Diagnoses were established on the basis of clinical symptoms, serum thyroxine and TRAb, thyroid ultrasound, and orbital computed tomography. PBMCs were isolated from 10 ml of fresh peripheral blood by Ficoll-Paque density gradient centrifugation. Total RNA was extracted using Trizol reagent, and RNA quality was assessed on an Agilent 2100 Bioanalyzer. The trim is 2 bases for V and 4 bases for J, with a gap of 8 bases between the germline ends. CDR1 is given as MNHEY and CDR2 as SVGAGI, both from the germline V gene. From cysteine to phenylalanine, the CDR3 is 13 amino acids long. Solely the CDR3 DNA is kept, with 39 bases framed from the first base.

Sequenced input: blood. The rearrangement joined TRBV6-5 to TRBJ1-1, with TRBD1 perhaps the D gene, on 6 matching bases. This TCR was recovered from a man aged 45-65 years with Graves' hyperthyroidism. The DNA sequence is given as TGTGCCAGCAGTTACCGAGGGGGCACTGAAGCTTTCTTT. It translates to CASSYRGGTEAFF.